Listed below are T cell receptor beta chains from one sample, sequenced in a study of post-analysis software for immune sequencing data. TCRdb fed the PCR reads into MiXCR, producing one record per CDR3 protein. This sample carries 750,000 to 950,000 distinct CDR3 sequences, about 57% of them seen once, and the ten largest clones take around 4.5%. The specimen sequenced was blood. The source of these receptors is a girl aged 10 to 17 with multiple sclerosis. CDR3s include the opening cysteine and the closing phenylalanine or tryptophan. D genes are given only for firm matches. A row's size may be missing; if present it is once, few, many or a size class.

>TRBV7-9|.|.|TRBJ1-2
CASSIDIRMNYGYTF
TGTGCCAGCTCGATCGACATAAGAATGAACTATGGCTACACCTTC
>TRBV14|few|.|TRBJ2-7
CASSSSRGRSYEQYF
TGTGCCAGCAGCTCGTCCAGGGGAAGATCATACGAGCAGTACTTC
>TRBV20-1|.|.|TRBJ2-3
CSASISGTDTQYF
TGCAGTGCTAGCATTAGCGGCACAGATACGCAGTATTTT
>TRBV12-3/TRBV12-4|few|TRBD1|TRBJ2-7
CASSPGQLSYEQYF
TGTGCCAGCAGTCCGGGACAGCTCTCCTACGAGCAGTACTTC
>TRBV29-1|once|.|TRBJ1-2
CSVAGQIYGYTF
TGCAGCGTTGCAGGGCAGATCTATGGCTACACCTTC
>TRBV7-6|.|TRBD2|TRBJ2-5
CASSLDRGGTRETQYF
TGTGCCAGCAGCTTAGATCGCGGGGGGACTAGGGAGACCCAGTACTTC
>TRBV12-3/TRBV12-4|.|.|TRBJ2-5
CASSTRIGQETQYF
TGTGCCAGCAGTACACGGATAGGGCAAGAGACCCAGTACTTC
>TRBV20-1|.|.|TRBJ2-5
CSATGGETQYF
TGCAGTGCTACTGGAGGGGAGACCCAGTACTTC
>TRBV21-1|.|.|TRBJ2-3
CASTVTTSGRDGTDTQYF
TGTGCCAGCACGGTAACAACTAGCGGGAGGGATGGCACAGATACGCAGTATTTT
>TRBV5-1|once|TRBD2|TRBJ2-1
CASIRLAGENEQFF
TGCGCCAGCATCAGACTAGCGGGAGAGAATGAGCAGTTCTTC
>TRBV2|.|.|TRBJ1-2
CASKVQERNGYTF
TGTGCCAGCAAAGTCCAGGAACGGAATGGCTACACCTTC
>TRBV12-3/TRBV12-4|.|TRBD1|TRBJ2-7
CASSRGQGNEQYF
TGTGCCAGCAGTAGGGGACAGGGGAACGAGCAGTACTTC
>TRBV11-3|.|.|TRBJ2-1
CASSLLSLSNEQFF
TGTGCCAGCAGCTTATTATCCCTCTCCAATGAGCAGTTCTTC
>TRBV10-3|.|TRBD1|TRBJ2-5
CAISLGTGSETQYF
TGTGCCATCAGTCTAGGGACAGGGTCGGAGACCCAGTACTTC
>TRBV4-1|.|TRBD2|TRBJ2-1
CASSQDPIAGGQFF
TGCGCCAGCAGCCAAGATCCAATAGCGGGAGGGCAGTTCTTC
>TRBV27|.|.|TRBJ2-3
CASSPLYRASIDTQYF
TGTGCCAGCAGTCCACTGTACAGGGCGTCTATAGATACGCAGTATTTT
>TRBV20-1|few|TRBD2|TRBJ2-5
CSARAAGGSQETQYF
TGCAGTGCTAGAGCCGCGGGGGGGTCACAAGAGACCCAGTACTTC
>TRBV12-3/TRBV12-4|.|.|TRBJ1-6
CASSLGFVGGWDSPLHF
TGTGCCAGCAGTTTAGGATTTGTAGGGGGTTGGGATTCACCCCTCCACTTT
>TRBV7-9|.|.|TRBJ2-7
CASGLGGLTYEQYF
TGTGCCAGCGGCTTAGGCGGGCTTACCTACGAGCAGTACTTC
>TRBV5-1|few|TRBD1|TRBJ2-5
CASSDTRQGLSLYF
TGCGCCAGCAGCGATACCCGACAGGGGTTATCATTGTACTTC
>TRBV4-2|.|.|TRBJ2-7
CASSQVRWGGYEQYF
TGTGCCAGCAGCCAAGTTCGATGGGGAGGCTACGAGCAGTACTTC
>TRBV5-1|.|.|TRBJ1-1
CASSREVGGTEAFF
TGCGCCAGCAGCCGCGAGGTGGGGGGAACTGAAGCTTTCTTT
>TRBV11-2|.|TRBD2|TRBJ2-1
CASSLGPLAASYNEQFF
TGTGCCAGCAGCTTAGGCCCCCTAGCGGCCTCCTACAATGAGCAGTTCTTC
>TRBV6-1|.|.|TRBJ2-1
CASGPGQGISYNEQFF
TGTGCCAGCGGGCCGGGTCAGGGGATCTCCTACAATGAGCAGTTCTTC
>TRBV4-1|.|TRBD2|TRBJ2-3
CASSPLSGSGADTQYF
TGCGCCAGCAGCCCCCTTAGCGGGAGTGGAGCAGATACGCAGTATTTT
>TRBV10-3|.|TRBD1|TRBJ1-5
CAISPTGTSNQPQHF
TGTGCCATCAGCCCGACAGGGACGAGCAATCAGCCCCAGCATTTT
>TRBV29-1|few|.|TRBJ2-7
CSVGGALIYEQYF
TGCAGCGTTGGGGGGGCTCTCATCTACGAGCAGTACTTC
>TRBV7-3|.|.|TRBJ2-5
CASSPNRDQETQYF
TGTGCCAGCAGCCCAAACAGGGACCAAGAGACCCAGTACTTC
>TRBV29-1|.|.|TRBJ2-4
CSVSGVLAKNIQYF
TGCAGCGTTTCGGGAGTTTTAGCCAAAAACATTCAGTACTTC
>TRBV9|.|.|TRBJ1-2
CASSVDSIPYGYTF
TGTGCCAGCAGCGTAGATTCCATCCCCTATGGCTACACCTTC
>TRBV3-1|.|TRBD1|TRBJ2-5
CASSPIGTGGRETQYF
TGTGCCAGCAGCCCGATCGGGACAGGGGGCAGAGAGACCCAGTACTTC
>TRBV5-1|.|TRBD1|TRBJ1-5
CASSPTGTAMDQPQHF
TGCGCCAGCAGCCCGACAGGGACAGCTATGGATCAGCCCCAGCATTTT
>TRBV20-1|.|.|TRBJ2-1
CSATPSLGGLNEQFF
TGCAGTGCTACCCCCTCCTTGGGGGGGCTCAATGAGCAGTTCTTC
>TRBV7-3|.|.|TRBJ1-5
CASRPSGGSNQPQHF
TGTGCCAGCAGGCCCTCCGGGGGAAGCAATCAGCCCCAGCATTTT
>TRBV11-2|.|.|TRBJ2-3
CASSLDGGLGTDTQYF
TGTGCCAGCAGCTTAGACGGGGGGCTTGGCACAGATACGCAGTATTTT
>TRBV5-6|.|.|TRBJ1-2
CASSGVIDPYGYTF
TGTGCCAGCAGCGGGGTTATCGACCCCTATGGCTACACCTTC
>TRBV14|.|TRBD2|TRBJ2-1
CASSQLPGLASKRSSYNEQFF
TGTGCCAGCAGCCAACTCCCGGGACTAGCGTCGAAGAGGAGCTCCTACAATGAGCAGTTCTTC
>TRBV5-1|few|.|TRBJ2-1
CASSPGEGDYYNEQFF
TGCGCCAGCAGCCCAGGGGAGGGGGATTACTACAATGAGCAGTTCTTC
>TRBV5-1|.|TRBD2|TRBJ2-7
CASSRALAGGTYEQYF
TGCGCCAGCAGCCGGGCTCTAGCGGGAGGGACCTACGAGCAGTACTTC
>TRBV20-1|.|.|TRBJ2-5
CSAIQEQETQYF
TGCAGTGCTATACAGGAGCAAGAGACCCAGTACTTC
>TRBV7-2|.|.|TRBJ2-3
CASSLNLADTQYF
TGTGCCAGCAGCTTAAATTTAGCAGATACGCAGTATTTT
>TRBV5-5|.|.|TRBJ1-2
CASSLVRGANYGYTF
TGTGCCAGCAGCTTGGTTAGGGGAGCTAACTATGGCTACACCTTC
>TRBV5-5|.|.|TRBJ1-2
CASSLPGSGYTF
TGTGCCAGCAGCTTGCCCGGGTCCGGCTACACCTTC
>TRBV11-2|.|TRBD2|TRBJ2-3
CASILAGGPRTDTQYF
TGTGCCAGCATTCTAGCGGGAGGGCCCCGCACAGATACGCAGTATTTT
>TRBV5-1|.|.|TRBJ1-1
CASSRAARGNTEAFF
TGCGCCAGCAGCCGAGCCGCGCGGGGGAACACTGAAGCTTTCTTT
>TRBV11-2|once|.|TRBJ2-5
CASSPVGATGETQYF
TGTGCCAGCAGCCCAGTAGGGGCCACCGGAGAGACCCAGTACTTC